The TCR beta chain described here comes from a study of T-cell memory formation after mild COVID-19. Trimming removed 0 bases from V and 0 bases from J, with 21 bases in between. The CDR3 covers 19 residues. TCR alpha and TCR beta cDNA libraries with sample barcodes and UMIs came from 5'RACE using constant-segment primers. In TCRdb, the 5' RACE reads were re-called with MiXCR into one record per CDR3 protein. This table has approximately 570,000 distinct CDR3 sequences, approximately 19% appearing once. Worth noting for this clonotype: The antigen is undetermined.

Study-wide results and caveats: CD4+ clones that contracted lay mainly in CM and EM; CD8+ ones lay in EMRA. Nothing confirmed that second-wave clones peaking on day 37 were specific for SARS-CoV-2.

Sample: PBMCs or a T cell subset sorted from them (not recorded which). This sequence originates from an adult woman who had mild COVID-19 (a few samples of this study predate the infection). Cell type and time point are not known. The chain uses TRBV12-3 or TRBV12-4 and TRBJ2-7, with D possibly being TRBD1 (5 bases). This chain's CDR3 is CASSLAKGKGLRNSYEQYF. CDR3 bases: TGTGCCAGCAGTTTAGCGAAGGGGAAGGGGCTTAGGAACTCCTACGAGCAGTACTTC.